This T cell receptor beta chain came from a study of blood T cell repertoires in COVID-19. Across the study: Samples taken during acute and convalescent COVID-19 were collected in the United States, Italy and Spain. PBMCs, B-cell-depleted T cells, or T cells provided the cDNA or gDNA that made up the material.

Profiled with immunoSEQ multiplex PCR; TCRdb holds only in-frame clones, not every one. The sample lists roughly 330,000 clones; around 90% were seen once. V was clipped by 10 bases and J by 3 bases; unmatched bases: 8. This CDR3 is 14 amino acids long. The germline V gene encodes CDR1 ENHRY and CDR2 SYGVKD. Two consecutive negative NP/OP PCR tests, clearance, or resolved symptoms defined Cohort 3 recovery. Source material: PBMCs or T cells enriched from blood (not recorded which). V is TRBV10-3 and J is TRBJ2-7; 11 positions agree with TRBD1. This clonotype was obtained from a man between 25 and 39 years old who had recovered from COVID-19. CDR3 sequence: CATSPGQGVYEQYF. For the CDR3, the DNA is TGTGCCACGTCACCGGGACAGGGGGTCTACGAGCAGTACTTC.